Below, one T cell receptor beta chain is given with its context. The antigen is unknown. The source of the sample is a study of high-grade serous ovarian cancer treatment subgroups. At the level of the study: On average, more than 14,000 reads and several thousand unique TCR beta rearrangements were obtained per sample.

Overall study results and limits: Same-patient tumor repertoires overlapped at about 0.1 to 0.79; different patients barely overlapped. Only CDR3 was analyzed; CDR1 and CDR2 were not. These tumor repertoires lack spatial information from bulk sequencing.

This CDR3 has 16 amino acids. V was cut by 0 bases and J by 0 bases, with 11 bases left in between. CDR1 and CDR2 (germline): MGHRA, YSYEKL. Tumor samples were taken before definitive surgery or chemotherapy. Generated by immunoSEQ multiplex PCR, the TCRdb table keeps only in-frame clones and is missing some. The data contain 1,500 to 2,000 clones, 65% to 85% of them singletons. The rearrangement uses TRBV4-1 and TRBJ1-1; D is unclear. Source material: tumor tissue. This clonotype was obtained from a human donor with high-grade serous ovarian cancer. This chain's CDR3 is CASSQDRVGMNTEAFF. The CDR3 DNA reads TGCGCCAGCAGCCAAGATCGGGTGGGGATGAACACTGAAGCTTTCTTT.